This T cell receptor beta chain is from a study of Tregs in tolerant kidney transplant recipients. Study-wide results and caveats: Activated donor B cell expansion appeared to reveal the most relevant donor-specific TCRbeta repertoire. Biological reproducibility was not directly addressed, but technical replication error appeared minimal.

This clone was seen more than once but under ten times. What it binds is not known. Different DNA sequences within this sample yield the same CDR3. Assay: immunoSEQ multiplex PCR; the TCRdb copy retains only in-frame clones and omits some. The sample includes around 50,000 clones, over 70% seen only once; the top ten take around 5.5%. Trimming stripped 5 bases from V and 2 bases from J, with 9 bases between. Germline CDR1 SGHAT, CDR2 FQNNGV. CDR3 length equals 14 residues. Unstimulated regulatory T cells (CD4+CD25+CD127-), CD4+CD25- non-regulatory cells, CD4 and CD8 cells were FACS-sorted from thawed PBMCs.

Sequences were obtained from CD4+ T cells from blood. This rearrangement joins TRBV11-2 to TRBJ2-2, with D perhaps assigned TRBD1 or TRBD2 (5 bases each). This receptor was taken from a human donor in good health. CDR3: CASSGGPNTGELFF. Here the CDR3 DNA reads TGTGCCAGCAGCGGGGGTCCCAACACCGGGGAGCTGTTTTTT.